This T cell receptor beta chain was profiled in a study of OX40 agonist ivuxolimab in advanced cancers. V shed 7 bases and J 3 bases; nucleotides not matched to a gene: 11. This CDR3 is 15 amino acids long. The germline gives CDR1 MNHNS, CDR2 SASEGT. The study, taken as a whole, reports: Blood T cells, both CD4+ and CD8+, expanded clonally by week 6 at 0.1 to 3.0 mg/kg.

Of note for this clone: The antigen is unknown.

The method was immunoSEQ multiplex PCR; TCRdb's version includes in-frame clones alone and lacks a portion of them. The sample has roughly 60,000 clones; over 80% are singletons. The receptor was isolated from an adult with an advanced solid tumor such as melanoma, head and neck, liver or kidney cancer. Sequenced material: CD4+ or CD8+ T cells sorted from blood, taken in a trial of the OX40 agonist ivuxolimab. This chain connects TRBV6-1 to TRBJ2-7; 8 bases are shared with TRBD2. CDR3 sequence reads: CASTSPGLEVYEQYF. In DNA form, the CDR3 reads TGTGCCAGCACAAGTCCGGGACTAGAGGTCTACGAGCAGTACTTC.